One and the same sample provided the 17 T cell receptor beta chains below, sequenced in a study of regulatory T cells in long-lasting Graves disease. The time point was: newly diagnosed GD, antithyroid drugs for less than 3 months. PBMC-derived RNA was used for the TCR library. The TCR beta library used iRepertoire HTBI primers with Arm-PCR amplification of CDR3. Via MiXCR, TCRdb re-called the multiplex PCR reads, giving one row per CDR3 protein. The sample carries a few hundred thousand distinct CDR3 sequences, about a sixth recorded once. The same sample was also studied in work on T cells in Graves' hyperthyroidism and ophthalmopathy.

Sequenced here: peripheral blood mononuclear cells (PBMCs), sampled at new diagnosis, from a patient treated with antithyroid drugs. The receptors shown here come from a young woman with Graves disease.

This clonotype was picked up many times. V gene TRBV7-2 combines with J gene TRBJ2-3, with 9 nucleotides matching TRBD1. There are 15 residues in the CDR3. V lost 5 bases and J lost 3; bases outside the gene matches: 6. The germline V gene has CDR1 SGHTA and CDR2 FQGNSA. The CDR3 nucleotides read TGTGCCAGCAGCCAGACAGGGGGAGTTACAGATACGCAGTATTTT. Translating gives CASSQTGGVTDTQYF.

This clonotype occurred many times. This chain uses TRBV7-9 with TRBJ2-3; D perhaps matches TRBD1 (6 bases). The CDR3 sequence is 15 residues long. V was shortened by 3 bases and J by 3 bases, with 13 bases between the two germline ends. In germline, CDR1 is SEHNR, CDR2 FQNEAQ (reference sequence). CDR3 bases: TGTGCCAGCAGCTTCTTGGGACAAGAAACAGATACGCAGTATTTT. Translated: CASSFLGQETDTQYF.

The V and J genes are TRBV27 and TRBJ2-1; 8 bases match TRBD1. This CDR3 comprises 14 residues. Trimming cost V 6 bases and J 3 bases; bases outside gene matches: 4. Looked up from germline, CDR1 is MNHEY and CDR2 is SMNVEV (reference sequence). The CDR3 loop is CASSADRGYNEQFF. DNA of the CDR3: TGTGCCAGCAGCGCTGACAGGGGCTACAATGAGCAGTTCTTC.

The J gene is TRBJ2-1, the V gene TRBV5-1; no clear D gene. Germline CDR1 reads SGHRS; CDR2 reads YFSETQ. V was cut by 0 bases and J by 9 bases, with 7 bases left in between. This CDR3 spans 12 amino acids. For the CDR3, the DNA is TGCGCCAGCAGCTTGGGCGATATTGAGCAGTTCTTC. Its protein is CASSLGDIEQFF.

This clonotype has just one count. The V and J genes are TRBV25-1 and TRBJ1-5; D ambiguous. Germline V gives CDR1 MGHDK, CDR2 SYGVNS. Deletions cut 11 bases from V and 5 bases from J, with 4 bases between. The CDR3 spans 9 residues. The CDR3 sequence is CARHQPQHF. DNA of the CDR3: TGTGCCCGCCATCAGCCCCAGCATTTT.

The chain recombines TRBV12-3 or TRBV12-4 with TRBJ2-7; 8 positions match TRBD1. CDR3 length: 15 amino acids. V gave up 6 bases and J gave up 6 bases; unmatched junction bases: 13. CDR3 amino acids: CASSPGTGPRGEQYF. CDR3 DNA sequence: TGTGCCAGCAGCCCCGGGACAGGTCCCCGGGGCGAGCAGTACTTC.

V usage is TRBV29-1 and J usage is TRBJ2-7; weak D call: TRBD1 (7 bases). The CDR3 contains 13 residues. Deletions cut 7 bases from V and 4 bases from J, with 17 bases between. Germline V gives CDR1 SQVTM, CDR2 ANQGSEA. The CDR3 sequence is CSAQDRAGYEQYF. The CDR3 coding sequence is TGCAGCGCACAAGACAGGGCGGGGTACGAGCAGTACTTC.

There are many counts of this clonotype. The chain combines TRBV12-3 or TRBV12-4 with TRBJ2-1, with D possibly TRBD2 on 6 matching bases. CDR3 length: 14 amino acids. V lost 6 bases, J lost 9 bases, and 18 bases lay in between. CDR3 protein: CASRWRGGTAEQFF. The CDR3 DNA sequence: TGTGCCAGCAGGTGGAGAGGAGGGACGGCTGAGCAGTTCTTC.

The rearrangement uses TRBV7-9 and TRBJ2-3; 8 bases align to TRBD1. J gave up 2 bases and V 4 bases, and 8 bases lay outside the gene matches. The CDR3 contains 16 residues. In germline, CDR1 is SEHNR, CDR2 FQNEAQ (reference sequence). CDR3 in DNA: TGTGCCAGCAGCTCCCAGGGGGCAGTGGTCACAGATACGCAGTATTTT. Its translation is CASSSQGAVVTDTQYF.

This clonotype was counted between two and nine times. The J gene is TRBJ2-5, the V gene TRBV4-1; D is unresolved. Trimming stripped 4 bases from V and 5 bases from J, with 23 bases between. Germline V gene data show CDR1 as MGHRA and CDR2 as YSYEKL. The CDR3 is made up of 17 amino acids. Here the CDR3 DNA reads TGCGCCAGCAGCCTTTCTTCCCCCTGGACGGCTGCGGAGACCCAGTACTTC. Protein sequence: CASSLSSPWTAAETQYF.

The sample holds many counts of this clonotype. This sequence joins TRBV27 and TRBJ2-1; 8 nucleotides line up with TRBD2. J gave up 7 bases and V 2 bases, and 7 bases lay outside the gene matches. The CDR3 runs to 15 residues. Germline V lookup: CDR1 MNHEY, CDR2 SMNVEV (reference sequence). This CDR3 reads CASSLEGLGPNEQFF. CDR3 coding DNA: TGTGCCAGCAGTTTAGAGGGACTAGGCCCAAATGAGCAGTTCTTC.

This clonotype has only a few counts. This chain uses TRBV5-1 with TRBJ1-6, with TRBD1 as a possible D gene (5 bases). Between the trimmed V and J ends, which lost 4 bases and 7 bases, there was a span of 15 bases. CDR3 length equals 15 residues. Per germline, CDR1 SGHRS and CDR2 YFSETQ. CDR3 DNA: TGCGCCAGCAGCAAGTCCCGGGACCTCAATTCACCCCTCCACTTT. This encodes CASSKSRDLNSPLHF.

The chain has TRBV24-1 and TRBJ2-7, with unresolved D. The CDR3 totals 13 residues. V lost 6 bases to trimming and J lost 3 bases, with 11 bases between them. In germline, CDR1 is KGHDR, CDR2 SFDVKD. The CDR3 DNA is TGTGCCACCAGTTCCGATAGGGACTACGAGCAGTACTTC. Translating gives CATSSDRDYEQYF.

This clonotype was picked up many times. CDR3 bases: TGTGCCAGCAGAGTTGGGGGGCAGGGGAAATCTGAAGCTTTCTTT. Its translation is CASRVGGQGKSEAFF. The chain employs TRBV7-2 and TRBJ1-1; tentatively, D is TRBD1 (6 bases). Germline CDR1 reads SGHTA; CDR2 reads FQGNSA. The V gene lost 6 bases and the J gene lost 6 bases, with 20 bases spanning the gap. The CDR3 contains 15 residues.

This clonotype was observed a few times. The chain is built from TRBV6-1 and TRBJ2-1, with TRBD2 as a possible D gene (6 bases). CDR3 length: 19 amino acids. From germline, CDR1 is MNHNS and CDR2 SASEGT. Trimming removed 5 bases from V and 7 bases from J, with 30 bases in between. The CDR3 DNA reads as TGTGCCAGCAGTCCCATCCCACCAAGGTGGGGAGGCCCGAAAAATGAGCAGTTCTTC. Protein: CASSPIPPRWGGPKNEQFF.

This clonotype was seen many times. The gene calls are TRBV28 and TRBJ2-7, with D possibly being TRBD1 (6 bases). The V gene lost 4 bases and the J gene lost 1 base, with 11 bases spanning the gap. Germline V gene lookup returns CDR1 MDHEN and CDR2 SYDVKM. The CDR3 length is 14 residues. CDR3 sequence reads: CASSWGPRSYEQYF. The CDR3, as DNA: TGTGCCAGCAGTTGGGGGCCCAGGTCCTACGAGCAGTACTTC.

This clonotype has ten or more counts. This rearrangement joins TRBV6-1 to TRBJ2-3; a possible D gene is TRBD2 (5 bases). Germline CDR1 and CDR2: MNHNS and SASEGT. V was shortened by 5 bases and J by 10 bases, with 13 bases between the two germline ends. The length of the CDR3 is 12 residues. The CDR3 nucleotides read TGTGCCAGCAGTCCCCCGGAGGTCTCGCAGTATTTT. This gives the protein CASSPPEVSQYF.